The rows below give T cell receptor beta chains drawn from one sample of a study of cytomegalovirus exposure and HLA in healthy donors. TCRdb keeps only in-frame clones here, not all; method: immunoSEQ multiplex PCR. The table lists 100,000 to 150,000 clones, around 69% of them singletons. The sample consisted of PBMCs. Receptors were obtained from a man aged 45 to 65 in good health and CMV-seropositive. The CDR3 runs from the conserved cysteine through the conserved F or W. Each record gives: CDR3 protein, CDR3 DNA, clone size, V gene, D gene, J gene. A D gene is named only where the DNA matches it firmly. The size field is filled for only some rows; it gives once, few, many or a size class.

CDR3 protein: CASSPGTSGREETQYF
CDR3 DNA: TGTGCCAGCAGCCCGGGGACTAGCGGGAGAGAGGAGACCCAGTACTTC
clone size: .
V gene: TRBV5-4
D gene: TRBD2
J gene: TRBJ2-5

CDR3 protein: CASSEALRLYLANYGYTF
CDR3 DNA: TGTGCCAGCAGTGAAGCGCTTCGTCTGTATCTAGCTAACTATGGCTACACCTTC
clone size: .
V gene: TRBV6-1
D gene: .
J gene: TRBJ1-2

CDR3 protein: CASSAGRSSGNTIYF
CDR3 DNA: TGTGCCAGCAGCGCGGGCCGCTCCTCTGGAAACACCATATATTTT
clone size: .
V gene: TRBV5-6
D gene: .
J gene: TRBJ1-3

CDR3 protein: CASGLLTGAQETQYF
CDR3 DNA: TGTGCTAGTGGTTTGTTGACAGGAGCTCAAGAGACCCAGTACTTC
clone size: few
V gene: TRBV12-5
D gene: .
J gene: TRBJ2-5

CDR3 protein: CASSDLVAGTEQYF
CDR3 DNA: TGTGCCAGCAGTGATTTGGTCGCGGGAACCGAGCAGTACTTC
clone size: .
V gene: TRBV2
D gene: .
J gene: TRBJ2-7

CDR3 protein: CASSAGSGPGRGYTF
CDR3 DNA: TGTGCCAGCAGCGCGGGGTCGGGGCCCGGGAGAGGCTACACCTTC
clone size: .
V gene: TRBV9
D gene: .
J gene: TRBJ1-2

CDR3 protein: CASSLIKLNTEAFF
CDR3 DNA: TGTGCCAGCAGCTTAATAAAATTGAACACTGAAGCTTTCTTT
clone size: .
V gene: TRBV7-9
D gene: .
J gene: TRBJ1-1

CDR3 protein: CASSLGTGRGEQYF
CDR3 DNA: TGTGCCAGCAGTCTGGGGACAGGGAGAGGCGAGCAGTACTTC
clone size: .
V gene: TRBV27
D gene: TRBD1
J gene: TRBJ2-7

CDR3 protein: CSVAPLAGGLNEQFF
CDR3 DNA: TGCAGCGTTGCCCCCCTAGCGGGGGGGCTCAATGAGCAGTTCTTC
clone size: .
V gene: TRBV29-1
D gene: TRBD2
J gene: TRBJ2-1

CDR3 protein: CASSSSVSGELFF
CDR3 DNA: TGCGCCAGCAGCTCCTCCGTTTCCGGGGAGCTGTTTTTT
clone size: .
V gene: TRBV5-1
D gene: .
J gene: TRBJ2-2

CDR3 protein: CASRGYRDRGSYGYTF
CDR3 DNA: TGTGCCAGCAGAGGTTATAGGGACAGGGGGAGCTATGGCTACACCTTC
clone size: .
V gene: TRBV27
D gene: TRBD1
J gene: TRBJ1-2

CDR3 protein: CASSLGGPQETQYF
CDR3 DNA: TGTGCCAGCAGCTTGGGGGGCCCACAAGAGACCCAGTACTTC
clone size: few
V gene: TRBV5-6
D gene: .
J gene: TRBJ2-5

CDR3 protein: CASSSQGAGNEKLFF
CDR3 DNA: TGTGCCAGCAGCTCACAGGGGGCGGGGAATGAAAAACTGTTTTTT
clone size: once
V gene: TRBV7-9
D gene: TRBD1
J gene: TRBJ1-4

CDR3 protein: CASSQDGRATGELFF
CDR3 DNA: TGTGCCAGCAGCCAGGATGGGCGGGCCACCGGGGAGCTGTTTTTT
clone size: .
V gene: TRBV4-2
D gene: .
J gene: TRBJ2-2

CDR3 protein: CASSPLESSYEQYF
CDR3 DNA: TGTGCCAGCAGCCCTTTGGAGAGCTCCTACGAGCAGTACTTC
clone size: .
V gene: TRBV5-6
D gene: .
J gene: TRBJ2-7

CDR3 protein: CASTQLGQGNYGYTF
CDR3 DNA: TGTGCCAGCACCCAGCTGGGACAGGGGAACTATGGCTACACCTTC
clone size: .
V gene: TRBV6-5
D gene: TRBD1
J gene: TRBJ1-2

CDR3 protein: CASSLAPGNTEAFF
CDR3 DNA: TGTGCCAGCAGCTTGGCCCCGGGGAACACTGAAGCTTTCTTT
clone size: .
V gene: TRBV5-6
D gene: .
J gene: TRBJ1-1

CDR3 protein: CASSSDRHPSNQPQHF
CDR3 DNA: TGTGCCAGCAGCTCAGACAGGCACCCTAGCAATCAGCCCCAGCATTTT
clone size: .
V gene: TRBV5-5
D gene: .
J gene: TRBJ1-5

CDR3 protein: CASSRPEQGMTEAFF
CDR3 DNA: TGCGCCAGCAGCCGGCCCGAGCAGGGGATGACTGAAGCTTTCTTT
clone size: .
V gene: TRBV5-1
D gene: .
J gene: TRBJ1-1

CDR3 protein: CATSRDGTTTKQFF
CDR3 DNA: TGTGCCACCAGCAGAGACGGGACTACCACTAAGCAGTTCTTC
clone size: .
V gene: TRBV15
D gene: TRBD2
J gene: TRBJ2-1

CDR3 protein: CASSLGAGDYNEQFF
CDR3 DNA: TGCGCCAGCAGCTTGGGGGCAGGGGATTACAATGAGCAGTTCTTC
clone size: .
V gene: TRBV5-1
D gene: .
J gene: TRBJ2-1

CDR3 protein: CASSPNSGSSYNEQFF
CDR3 DNA: TGTGCCAGCTCACCGAATAGCGGTAGCTCCTACAATGAGCAGTTCTTC
clone size: few
V gene: TRBV18
D gene: .
J gene: TRBJ2-1

CDR3 protein: CASSRRGGGGVVTNTEAFF
CDR3 DNA: TGTGCCAGCTCCCGGCGAGGCGGGGGCGGGGTTGTTACGAACACTGAAGCTTTCTTT
clone size: .
V gene: TRBV18
D gene: .
J gene: TRBJ1-1

CDR3 protein: CASSFGTGAYEQYF
CDR3 DNA: TGTGCCAGCAGCTTCGGAACAGGGGCCTACGAGCAGTACTTC
clone size: .
V gene: TRBV11-3
D gene: TRBD1
J gene: TRBJ2-7

CDR3 protein: CASSSPRDTAYEQYF
CDR3 DNA: TGTGCCAGCAGCTCTCCCCGGGACACCGCCTACGAGCAGTACTTC
clone size: once
V gene: TRBV7-4
D gene: .
J gene: TRBJ2-7

CDR3 protein: CASSQISLGEDRATFYGYTF
CDR3 DNA: TGCGCCAGCAGCCAAATCTCCCTGGGCGAGGACAGGGCCACCTTCTATGGCTACACCTTC
clone size: .
V gene: TRBV4-3
D gene: TRBD1
J gene: TRBJ1-2

CDR3 protein: CSSSLQGEAFF
CDR3 DNA: TGTTCCAGCAGCCTTCAGGGGGAAGCTTTCTTT
clone size: .
V gene: TRBV7-9
D gene: .
J gene: TRBJ1-1

CDR3 protein: CASSETGPYEQYF
CDR3 DNA: TGCGCCAGCAGCGAAACAGGTCCCTACGAGCAGTACTTC
clone size: .
V gene: TRBV5-1
D gene: .
J gene: TRBJ2-7

CDR3 protein: CASSPKHQDFSGNTIYF
CDR3 DNA: TGTGCCAGCTCACCCAAACATCAGGACTTCTCTGGAAACACCATATATTTT
clone size: .
V gene: TRBV18
D gene: .
J gene: TRBJ1-3

CDR3 protein: CASSQQETQYF
CDR3 DNA: TGTGCCAGCAGCCAGCAAGAGACCCAGTACTTC
clone size: .
V gene: TRBV11-2
D gene: .
J gene: TRBJ2-5

CDR3 protein: CASSHPPSTDTQYF
CDR3 DNA: TGTGCCAGCAGCCACCCCCCTAGCACAGATACGCAGTATTTT
clone size: .
V gene: TRBV14
D gene: .
J gene: TRBJ2-3

CDR3 protein: CASSLGTSGTYEQYF
CDR3 DNA: TGTGCCAGCAGCCTGGGGACTAGCGGAACCTACGAGCAGTACTTC
clone size: once
V gene: TRBV7-2
D gene: TRBD2
J gene: TRBJ2-7

CDR3 protein: CASSLADEKLFF
CDR3 DNA: TGTGCCAGCAGCTTAGCGGATGAAAAACTGTTTTTT
clone size: once
V gene: TRBV11-2
D gene: .
J gene: TRBJ1-4

CDR3 protein: CASSLQTGSSSYNSPLHF
CDR3 DNA: TGTGCCAGCAGCTTGCAGACAGGGTCGAGCTCCTATAATTCACCCCTCCACTTT
clone size: .
V gene: TRBV5-4
D gene: TRBD1
J gene: TRBJ1-6

CDR3 protein: CASSPNTVANTGELFF
CDR3 DNA: TGTGCCAGCTCCCCAAATACGGTAGCGAACACCGGGGAGCTGTTTTTT
clone size: .
V gene: TRBV18
D gene: .
J gene: TRBJ2-2

CDR3 protein: CASSDAASGIVTQYF
CDR3 DNA: TGTGCCAGCAGTGACGCGGCTAGCGGGATCGTGACCCAGTACTTC
clone size: .
V gene: TRBV6-1
D gene: TRBD2
J gene: TRBJ2-5

CDR3 protein: CASSALGQGNPDTQYF
CDR3 DNA: TGTGCCAGCAGCGCTCTGGGACAGGGGAATCCAGATACGCAGTATTTT
clone size: .
V gene: TRBV11-2
D gene: TRBD1
J gene: TRBJ2-3

CDR3 protein: CASSDRYSRDRTGWQETQYF
CDR3 DNA: TGTGCCAGCAGCGATCGTTATTCGCGGGATCGGACAGGGTGGCAAGAGACCCAGTACTTC
clone size: .
V gene: TRBV28
D gene: TRBD1
J gene: TRBJ2-5

CDR3 protein: CASSHRGSGELFF
CDR3 DNA: TGTGCCAGCAGTCACAGGGGTAGCGGGGAGCTGTTTTTT
clone size: .
V gene: TRBV6-1
D gene: TRBD1
J gene: TRBJ2-2

CDR3 protein: CASSVASYNEQFF
CDR3 DNA: TGTGCCAGCAGCGTAGCGTCCTACAATGAGCAGTTCTTC
clone size: .
V gene: TRBV9
D gene: .
J gene: TRBJ2-1

CDR3 protein: CASSFGGAGRSYEQYF
CDR3 DNA: TGTGCCAGCAGCTTCGGGGGGGCAGGGCGCTCCTACGAGCAGTACTTC
clone size: .
V gene: TRBV11-2
D gene: TRBD2
J gene: TRBJ2-7

CDR3 protein: CASSLVQYNSPLHF
CDR3 DNA: TGTGCCAGCAGCTTGGTACAATATAATTCACCCCTCCACTTT
clone size: few
V gene: TRBV5-1
D gene: .
J gene: TRBJ1-6

CDR3 protein: CASSTRIGQGGALYYSPLHF
CDR3 DNA: TGTGCCAGTAGTACCCGAATCGGGCAGGGGGGAGCCCTATATTATTCACCCCTCCACTTT
clone size: .
V gene: TRBV19
D gene: TRBD1
J gene: TRBJ1-6

CDR3 protein: CASSKDEGTVTRNTIYF
CDR3 DNA: TGTGCCAGCAGCAAAGACGAGGGGACAGTGACAAGAAACACCATATATTTT
clone size: .
V gene: TRBV21-1
D gene: .
J gene: TRBJ1-3

CDR3 protein: CAISEPTGMNTEAFF
CDR3 DNA: TGTGCCATCAGTGAGCCGACAGGGATGAACACTGAAGCTTTCTTT
clone size: .
V gene: TRBV10-3
D gene: TRBD1
J gene: TRBJ1-1

CDR3 protein: CASSGTSGVHNEQFF
CDR3 DNA: TGTGCCAGTAGTGGGACTAGCGGGGTCCACAATGAGCAGTTCTTC
clone size: .
V gene: TRBV19
D gene: TRBD2
J gene: TRBJ2-1

CDR3 protein: CASSFRDREDSYEQYF
CDR3 DNA: TGTGCCAGCAGCTTCCGGGACAGGGAGGATTCCTACGAGCAGTACTTC
clone size: .
V gene: TRBV12-1
D gene: .
J gene: TRBJ2-7

CDR3 protein: CASSTGTRSGEQYF
CDR3 DNA: TGTGCCAGCAGCACCGGGACTAGATCGGGCGAGCAGTACTTC
clone size: .
V gene: TRBV6-1
D gene: TRBD2
J gene: TRBJ2-7

CDR3 protein: CASSLEMGGLRNEQFF
CDR3 DNA: TGTGCCAGCAGCTTAGAGATGGGGGGACTCCGAAATGAGCAGTTCTTC
clone size: .
V gene: TRBV7-9
D gene: .
J gene: TRBJ2-1

CDR3 protein: CASSTGGSYNEQFF
CDR3 DNA: TGCGCCAGCAGCACCGGGGGGTCCTACAATGAGCAGTTCTTC
clone size: once
V gene: TRBV5-1
D gene: TRBD2
J gene: TRBJ2-1

CDR3 protein: CASSPTSGPTDTQYF
CDR3 DNA: TGTGCCAGCAGCCCGACTAGCGGGCCCACAGATACGCAGTATTTT
clone size: .
V gene: TRBV4-2
D gene: TRBD2
J gene: TRBJ2-3

CDR3 protein: CASSLGQGWHEQYF
CDR3 DNA: TGTGCCAGCAGCCTGGGGCAGGGGTGGCACGAGCAGTACTTC
clone size: .
V gene: TRBV6-5
D gene: .
J gene: TRBJ2-7

CDR3 protein: CASSPFSASNRPQHF
CDR3 DNA: TGTGCCAGCAGCCCATTCAGCGCTAGCAATCGGCCCCAGCATTTT
clone size: .
V gene: TRBV7-9
D gene: .
J gene: TRBJ1-5

CDR3 protein: CARRFERGITSTDTQYF
CDR3 DNA: TGTGCCAGAAGATTTGAGCGGGGGATAACTAGCACAGATACGCAGTATTTT
clone size: few
V gene: TRBV5-3
D gene: TRBD2
J gene: TRBJ2-3

CDR3 protein: CASSRTAQETQYF
CDR3 DNA: TGTGCCAGCAGCCGGACTGCTCAAGAGACCCAGTACTTC
clone size: few
V gene: TRBV2
D gene: .
J gene: TRBJ2-5

CDR3 protein: CASSLIPGSWRSGEKLFF
CDR3 DNA: TGTGCCAGCAGTTTAATCCCCGGATCCTGGCGTTCAGGGGAAAAACTGTTTTTT
clone size: once
V gene: TRBV27
D gene: .
J gene: TRBJ1-4

CDR3 protein: CASTLESSNTEAFF
CDR3 DNA: TGTGCCAGCACCCTCGAGAGCTCGAACACTGAAGCTTTCTTT
clone size: once
V gene: TRBV7-9
D gene: .
J gene: TRBJ1-1